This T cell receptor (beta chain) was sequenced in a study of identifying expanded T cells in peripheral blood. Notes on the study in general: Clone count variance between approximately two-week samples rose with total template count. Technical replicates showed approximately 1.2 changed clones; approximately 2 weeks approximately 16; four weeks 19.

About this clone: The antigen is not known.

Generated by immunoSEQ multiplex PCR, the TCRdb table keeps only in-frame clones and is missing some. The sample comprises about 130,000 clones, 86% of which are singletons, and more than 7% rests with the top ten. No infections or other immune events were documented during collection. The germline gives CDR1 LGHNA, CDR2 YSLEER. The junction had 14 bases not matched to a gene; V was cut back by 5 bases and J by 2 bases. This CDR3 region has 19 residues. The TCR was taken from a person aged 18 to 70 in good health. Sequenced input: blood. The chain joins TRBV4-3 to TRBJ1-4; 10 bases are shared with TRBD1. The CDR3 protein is CASSSVIPGQGFTNEKLFF. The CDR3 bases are TGCGCCAGCAGCTCTGTAATTCCGGGACAGGGGTTCACTAATGAAAAACTGTTTTTT.